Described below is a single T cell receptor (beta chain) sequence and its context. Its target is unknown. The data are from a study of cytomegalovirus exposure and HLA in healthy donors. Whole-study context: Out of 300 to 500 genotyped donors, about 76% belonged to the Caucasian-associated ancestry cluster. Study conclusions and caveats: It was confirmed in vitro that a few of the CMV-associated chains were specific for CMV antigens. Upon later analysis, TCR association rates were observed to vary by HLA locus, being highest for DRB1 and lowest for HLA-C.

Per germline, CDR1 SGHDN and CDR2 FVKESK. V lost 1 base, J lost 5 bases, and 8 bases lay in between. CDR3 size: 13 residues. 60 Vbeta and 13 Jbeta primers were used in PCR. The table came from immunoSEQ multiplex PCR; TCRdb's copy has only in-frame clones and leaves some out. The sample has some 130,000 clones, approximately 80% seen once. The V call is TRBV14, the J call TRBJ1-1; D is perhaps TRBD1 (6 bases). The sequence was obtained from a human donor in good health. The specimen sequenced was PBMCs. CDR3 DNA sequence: TGTGCCAGCAGCCAAGGGGGGCCAACTGAAGCTTTCTTT. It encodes CASSQGGPTEAFF.